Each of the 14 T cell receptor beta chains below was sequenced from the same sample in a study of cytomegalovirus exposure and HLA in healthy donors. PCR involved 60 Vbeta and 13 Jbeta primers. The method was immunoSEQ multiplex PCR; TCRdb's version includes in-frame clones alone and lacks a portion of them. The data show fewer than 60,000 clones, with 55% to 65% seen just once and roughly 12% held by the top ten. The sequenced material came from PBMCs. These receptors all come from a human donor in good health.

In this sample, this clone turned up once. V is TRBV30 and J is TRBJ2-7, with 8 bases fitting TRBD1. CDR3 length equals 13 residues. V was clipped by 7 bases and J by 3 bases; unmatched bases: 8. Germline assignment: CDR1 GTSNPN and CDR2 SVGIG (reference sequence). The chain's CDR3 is CASAGTGYYEQYF. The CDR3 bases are TGTGCCTCCGCAGGGACAGGATACTACGAGCAGTACTTC.

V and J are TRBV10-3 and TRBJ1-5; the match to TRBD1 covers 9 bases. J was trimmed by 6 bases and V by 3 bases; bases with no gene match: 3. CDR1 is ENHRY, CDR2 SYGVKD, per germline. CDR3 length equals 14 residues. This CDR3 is CAISDDRGSQPQHF. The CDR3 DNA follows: TGTGCCATCAGTGATGACAGGGGGTCTCAGCCCCAGCATTTT.

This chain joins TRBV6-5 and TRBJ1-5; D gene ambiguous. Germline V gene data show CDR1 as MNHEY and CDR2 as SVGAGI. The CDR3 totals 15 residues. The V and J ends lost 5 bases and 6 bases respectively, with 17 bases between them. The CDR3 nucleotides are TGTGCCAGCAGTCGAGCGGTAGCATCATCTCAGCCCCAGCATTTT. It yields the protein CASSRAVASSQPQHF.

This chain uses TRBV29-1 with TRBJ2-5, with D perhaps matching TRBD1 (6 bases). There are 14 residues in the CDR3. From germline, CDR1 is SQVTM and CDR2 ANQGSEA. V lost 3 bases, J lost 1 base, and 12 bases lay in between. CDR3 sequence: CSVDVRRGQETQYF. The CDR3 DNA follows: TGCAGCGTTGACGTCCGCAGGGGCCAAGAGACCCAGTACTTC.

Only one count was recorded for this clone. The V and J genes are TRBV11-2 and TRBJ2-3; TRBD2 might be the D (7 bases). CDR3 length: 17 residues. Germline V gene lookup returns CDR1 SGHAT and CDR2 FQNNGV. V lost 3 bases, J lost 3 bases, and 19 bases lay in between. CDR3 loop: CASSLLGRRGTTDTQYF. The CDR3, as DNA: TGTGCCAGCAGCTTGCTGGGTCGGCGGGGGACAACAGATACGCAGTATTTT.

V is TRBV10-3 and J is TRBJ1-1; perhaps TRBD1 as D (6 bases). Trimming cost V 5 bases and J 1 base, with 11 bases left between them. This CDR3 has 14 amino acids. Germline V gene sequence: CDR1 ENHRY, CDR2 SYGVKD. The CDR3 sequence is CAISSTGSNTEAFF. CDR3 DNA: TGTGCCATCAGTTCGACAGGATCGAACACTGAAGCTTTCTTT.

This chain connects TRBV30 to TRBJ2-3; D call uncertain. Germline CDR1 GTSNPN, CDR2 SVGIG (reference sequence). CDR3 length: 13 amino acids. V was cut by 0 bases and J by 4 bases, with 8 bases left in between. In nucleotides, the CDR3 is TGTGCCTGGAGTGTGAGGCTTGCAGATACGCAGTATTTT. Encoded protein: CAWSVRLADTQYF.

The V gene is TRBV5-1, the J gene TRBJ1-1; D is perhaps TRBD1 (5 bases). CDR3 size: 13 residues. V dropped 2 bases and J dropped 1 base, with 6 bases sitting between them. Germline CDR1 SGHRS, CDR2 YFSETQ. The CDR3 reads CASSFDRNTEAFF. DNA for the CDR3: TGCGCCAGCAGCTTTGACAGGAACACTGAAGCTTTCTTT.

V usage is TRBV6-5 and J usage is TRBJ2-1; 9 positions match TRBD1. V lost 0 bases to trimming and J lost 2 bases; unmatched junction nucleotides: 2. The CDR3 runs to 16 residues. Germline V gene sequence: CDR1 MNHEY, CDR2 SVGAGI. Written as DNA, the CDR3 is TGTGCCAGCAGTTACTCCGGGACAGGGCCCTACAATGAGCAGTTCTTC. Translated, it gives CASSYSGTGPYNEQFF.

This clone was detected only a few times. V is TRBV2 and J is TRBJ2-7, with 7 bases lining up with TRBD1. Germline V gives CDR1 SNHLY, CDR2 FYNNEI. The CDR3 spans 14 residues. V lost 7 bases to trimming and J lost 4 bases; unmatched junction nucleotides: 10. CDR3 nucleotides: TGTGCCAGCATAGACAGGGTACCCCCATACGAGCAGTACTTC. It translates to CASIDRVPPYEQYF.

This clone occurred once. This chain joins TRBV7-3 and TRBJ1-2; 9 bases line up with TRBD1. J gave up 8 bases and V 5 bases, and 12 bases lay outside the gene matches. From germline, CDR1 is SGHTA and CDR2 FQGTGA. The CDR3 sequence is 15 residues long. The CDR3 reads CASSPQQGAAGGYTF. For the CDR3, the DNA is TGTGCCAGCAGCCCCCAACAGGGGGCCGCGGGGGGCTACACCTTC.

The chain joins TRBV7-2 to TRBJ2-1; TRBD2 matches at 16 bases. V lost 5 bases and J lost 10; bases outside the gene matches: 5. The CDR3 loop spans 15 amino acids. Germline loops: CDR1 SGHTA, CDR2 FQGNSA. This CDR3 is CASSPPGLAGGEQFF. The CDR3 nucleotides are TGTGCCAGCAGCCCGCCGGGACTAGCGGGGGGGGAGCAGTTCTTC.

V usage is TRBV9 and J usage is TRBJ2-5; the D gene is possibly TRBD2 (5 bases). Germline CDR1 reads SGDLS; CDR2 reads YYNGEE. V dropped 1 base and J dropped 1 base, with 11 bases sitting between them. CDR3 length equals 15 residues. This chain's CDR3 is CASSVTRGIQETQYF. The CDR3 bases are TGTGCCAGCAGCGTAACCCGAGGGATCCAAGAGACCCAGTACTTC.

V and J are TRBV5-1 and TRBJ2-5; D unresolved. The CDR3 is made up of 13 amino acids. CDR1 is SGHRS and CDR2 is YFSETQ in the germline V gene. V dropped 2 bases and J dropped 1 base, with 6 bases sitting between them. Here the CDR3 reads CASSFRLQETQYF. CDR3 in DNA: TGCGCCAGCAGCTTTCGTCTCCAAGAGACCCAGTACTTC.